Below, 4 T cell receptor beta chains from the same sample are listed, as sequenced in a study of T cell changes during pregnancy in multiple sclerosis. Here immunoSEQ multiplex PCR was the method, and the copy in TCRdb shows in-frame clones only, minus some. The table shows around 34,000 clones, with less than 95% occurring only once. Sequenced material: CD8+ T cells from peripheral blood mononuclear cells, taken before pregnancy. These TCRs come from a female donor with multiple sclerosis, enrolled in a pregnancy study.

V and J are TRBV7-9 and TRBJ2-7, with TRBD1 matching 7 bases. After removal of 6 bases from V and 4 bases from J, the junction contained 15 bases not matched to a gene. The length of the CDR3 is 16 residues. The germline CDR1 and CDR2 sequences are SEHNR and FQNEAQ (reference sequence). CDR3 amino acids: CASSPGTGTEKYEQYF. The CDR3 nucleotides are TGTGCCAGCAGTCCAGGGACCGGGACAGAAAAGTACGAGCAGTACTTC. Drawing the rest from reference TRBV7-9 and TRBJ2-7, the complete variable domain is DTGVSQNPRHKITKRGQNVTFRCDPISEHNRLYWYRQTLGQGPEFLTYFQNEAQLEKSRLLSDRFSAERPKGSFSTLEIQRTEQGDSAMYLCASSPGTGTEKYEQYFGPGTRLTVT.

This chain links TRBV5-1 with TRBJ2-2; 7 bases match TRBD2. The CDR3 runs to 15 residues. Trimming cost V 1 base and J 6 bases; bases outside gene matches: 6. Germline CDR1 is SGHRS and CDR2 is YFSETQ. The CDR3: CASSLQAGAAGELFF. The CDR3 coding sequence is TGCGCCAGCAGCTTGCAGGCGGGAGCGGCCGGGGAGCTGTTTTTT.

The CDR3 nucleotides read TGTGCCAGCAGCCAAGACGTCTGGCAGGGGGCAACTGAAGCTTTCTTT. Translation: CASSQDVWQGATEAFF. The chain joins TRBV4-2 to TRBJ1-1; 8 nucleotides line up with TRBD1. There are 16 residues in the CDR3. The ends lost 0 bases at V and 5 bases at J; junction bases unmatched: 8. CDR1 is LGHNA, CDR2 YNFKEQ, per germline.

The rearrangement uses TRBV7-9 and TRBJ1-4; the match to TRBD1 covers 8 bases. V dropped 4 bases and J dropped 9; count of bases not matched to a gene: 7. The germline CDR1 and CDR2 sequences are SEHNR and FQNEAQ (reference sequence). The CDR3 has 14 residues. The CDR3 DNA sequence: TGTGCCAGCAGCTCCGGGACAGGCGGACAAAAACTGTTTTTT. It encodes CASSSGTGGQKLFF.